These 32 T cell receptor beta chains originate from one sample sequenced in a study of blood T cells in healthy people across ages. The authors ran a second PCR of roughly 6 to 12 cycles using a sample-barcoded 5' primer and a J-beta primer mix. In TCRdb, the 5' RACE reads were re-called with MiXCR into one record per CDR3 protein. There are about 780,000 distinct CDR3 sequences in the sample; around 62% occur only once, and about a quarter lies in the top ten. Sequenced: blood. These receptors were collected from a man younger than 40 in good health.

The chain combines TRBV29-1 with TRBJ2-7, with 10 bases matching TRBD1. CDR1 and CDR2 (germline): SQVTM, ANQGSEA. V lost 7 bases to trimming and J lost 2 bases; unmatched junction nucleotides: 8. The CDR3 loop spans 14 amino acids. The CDR3 here is CSDFGQGVPYEQYF. In DNA, the CDR3 is TGCAGCGACTTTGGACAGGGGGTGCCCTACGAGCAGTACTTC.

The chain joins TRBV29-1 to TRBJ2-2; TRBD1 might be the D (6 bases). Germline loops: CDR1 SQVTM, CDR2 ANQGSEA. The CDR3 contains 13 residues. Trimming pared 3 bases from V and 4 bases from J, leaving 9 bases between. The CDR3, as DNA: TGCAGCGTTGATCAGGGGAGCACCGGGGAGCTGTTTTTT. Amino acids: CSVDQGSTGELFF.

Notes on this clonotype: At one boundary the junction diverges from the germline segment, which might be a read error. J is TRBJ2-3 and V is TRBV20-1; possibly TRBD1 or TRBD2 for D (5 bases each). The CDR3 has 14 residues. CDR1 is DFQATT, CDR2 SNEGSKA, per germline (reference sequence). For the CDR3, the DNA is TGCAGTGCTGCTAGCTGGGGCGGAAGGGATATGCAGTATTTT. Translated: CSAASWGGRDMQYF.

This clonotype occurred once. This chain uses TRBV28 with TRBJ2-7; D gene unclear. This CDR3 is 15 amino acids long. With 8 bases removed from V and 0 bases from J, the gap between germline ends came to 17 bases. Germline V gene data show CDR1 as MDHEN and CDR2 as SYDVKM. The CDR3 nucleotides read TGTGCCAGCGGCCGTGTCGCATATCGCTCCTACGAGCAGTACTTC. This codes for CASGRVAYRSYEQYF.

V and J are TRBV18 and TRBJ1-2; 7 nucleotides line up with TRBD1. J gave up 5 bases and V 0 bases, and 0 bases lay outside the gene matches. Germline CDR1 KGHSH, CDR2 LQKENI. The CDR3 contains 13 residues. The CDR3 region is CASSPPQGYGYTF. The CDR3 DNA reads TGTGCCAGCTCACCACCACAGGGGTATGGCTACACCTTC.

This clonotype was observed a handful of times. The CDR3 DNA sequence: TGTGCCAGCAGCTCCTTTATACTTCCGCAGGATGAGCAGTTCTTC. Amino acids: CASSSFILPQDEQFF. This rearrangement joins TRBV11-1 to TRBJ2-1, with D hard to call. Germline values: CDR1 SGHAT, CDR2 FQDESV (reference sequence). Deletions cut 4 bases from V and 8 bases from J, with 18 bases between. The CDR3 extends over 15 amino acids.

V gene TRBV9 combines with J gene TRBJ2-3; the D is unclear. This CDR3 has 15 residues. Trimming stripped 0 bases from V and 2 bases from J, with 10 bases between. Germline CDR1 is SGDLS and CDR2 is YYNGEE. CDR3 sequence reads: CASSVGAVLTDTQYF. CDR3 DNA: TGTGCCAGCAGCGTAGGAGCAGTCCTCACAGATACGCAGTATTTT. Based on the CDR3 plus reference TRBV9 and TRBJ2-3, the full variable domain is DSGVTQTPKHLITATGQRVTLRCSPRSGDLSVYWYQQSLDQGLQFLIQYYNGEERAKGNILERFSAQQFPDLHSELNLSSLELGDSALYFCASSVGAVLTDTQYFGPGTRLTVL.

The sample holds a few counts of this clonotype. This chain uses TRBV5-1 with TRBJ1-2; 8 bases fit TRBD1. This CDR3 comprises 15 residues. The ends lost 4 bases at V and 4 bases at J; junction bases unmatched: 9. Germline loops: CDR1 SGHRS, CDR2 YFSETQ. The CDR3 nucleotides read TGCGCCAGCAGCCCCCCAGACAGGGGCTCCTATGGCTACACCTTC. This codes for CASSPPDRGSYGYTF.

V and J are TRBV10-3 and TRBJ1-4; the D gene is possibly TRBD1 (6 bases). Germline CDR1 reads ENHRY; CDR2 reads SYGVKD. This CDR3 spans 16 amino acids. V lost 0 bases and J lost 8, with 16 bases in between. This CDR3 is CAISESARGDGEKLFF. The CDR3 DNA reads TGTGCCATCAGTGAGTCGGCGAGGGGGGATGGGGAAAAACTGTTTTTT.

The rearrangement joins TRBV7-2 to TRBJ2-1, with 10 bases lining up with TRBD1. CDR1 and CDR2 (germline): SGHTA, FQGNSA. V was pared by 5 bases and J by 4 bases, with 14 bases of the junction left unmatched. This CDR3 region has 18 residues. The CDR3 loop is CASSPTFSRDRGYNEQFF. DNA for the CDR3: TGTGCCAGCAGCCCGACTTTTAGCCGGGACAGGGGATACAATGAGCAGTTCTTC. The whole variable domain, remainder taken from reference TRBV7-2 and TRBJ2-1, is GAGVSQSPSNKVTEKGKDVELRCDPISGHTALYWYRQSLGQGLEFLIYFQGNSAPDKSGLPSDRFSAERTGGSVSTLTIQRTQQEDSAVYLCASSPTFSRDRGYNEQFFGPGTRLTVL.

This rearrangement joins TRBV12-3 or TRBV12-4 to TRBJ1-1; the match to TRBD1 covers 9 bases. J gave up 1 base and V 6 bases, and 3 bases lay outside the gene matches. This CDR3 region has 14 residues. The CDR3 loop is CASRPGQGNTEAFF. The DNA for the CDR3 is TGTGCCAGCAGGCCGGGACAGGGGAACACTGAAGCTTTCTTT.

The chain recombines TRBV4-2 with TRBJ2-1, with TRBD2 as a possible D gene (7 bases). Germline lookup yields CDR1 LGHNA and CDR2 YNFKEQ. The germline V and J ends were trimmed by 0 bases and 7 bases, with 13 bases remaining between them. The CDR3 is 15 residues long. In nucleotides, the CDR3 is TGTGCCAGCAGCCAAGAGGGGGGGCCAATTAATGAGCAGTTCTTC. Amino acid sequence: CASSQEGGPINEQFF.

The gene calls are TRBV27 and TRBJ2-5; D gene unclear. This CDR3 is 13 amino acids long. Looked up from germline, CDR1 is MNHEY and CDR2 is SMNVEV (reference sequence). Trimming removed 0 bases at V and 11 bases at J, with 13 bases between. Written as DNA, the CDR3 is TGTGCCAGCAGTTTATCGGCGCGGAATGAGCAGTACTTC. This codes for CASSLSARNEQYF.

The rearrangement uses TRBV9 and TRBJ1-6, with D possibly TRBD1 on 5 matching bases. Germline-derived CDR1 and CDR2 are SGDLS and YYNGEE. There are 17 residues in the CDR3. Trimming cost V 4 bases and J 2 bases, with 16 bases left between them. CDR3 nucleotides: TGTGCCAGCAGCCCCCTCCGGGGGGGGGCCTATAATTCACCCCTCCACTTT. The encoded protein is CASSPLRGGAYNSPLHF.

This clonotype has a handful of counts. The rearrangement uses TRBV3-1 and TRBJ2-3; no definite D call. Trimming left V 3 bases short and J 0 bases short, with 16 bases between. The germline gives CDR1 LGHDT, CDR2 YNNKEL (reference sequence). CDR3 size: 17 residues. CDR3 DNA sequence: TGTGCCAGCAGCCACGGCCCTCCTCCTGGTAGCACAGATACGCAGTATTTT. Amino acid sequence: CASSHGPPPGSTDTQYF.

The rearrangement links TRBV10-3 to TRBJ2-7; no definite D call. Deletions cut 0 bases from V and 0 bases from J, with 9 bases between. The CDR3 runs to 15 residues. CDR1 is ENHRY, CDR2 SYGVKD, per germline. CDR3 region: CAISESVLGSYEQYF. The CDR3 DNA sequence: TGTGCCATCAGTGAGTCGGTCCTTGGCTCCTACGAGCAGTACTTC.

V usage is TRBV10-3 and J usage is TRBJ1-5; D may be TRBD1 (5 bases). The V gene's germline CDR1 is ENHRY and CDR2 SYGVKD. V lost 3 bases, J lost 0 bases, and 15 bases lay in between. The CDR3 length is 17 residues. This CDR3 is CAISERDSSYSNQPQHF. In DNA form, the CDR3 reads TGTGCCATCAGTGAACGAGACAGTTCATATAGCAATCAGCCCCAGCATTTT.

The CDR3 sequence: CASSQGLRDSREETQYF. The DNA for the CDR3 is TGCGCCAGCAGCCAAGGATTACGGGACAGTCGCGAAGAGACCCAGTACTTC. The chain couples TRBV4-1 to TRBJ2-5, with 7 bases lining up with TRBD1. Trimming removed 1 base from V and 3 bases from J; junction bases left unmatched: 11. This CDR3 comprises 17 residues. The V gene's germline CDR1 is MGHRA and CDR2 YSYEKL.

V and J are TRBV29-1 and TRBJ1-2, with D uncertain. The CDR3 consists of 13 residues. Germline V CDR1 and CDR2: SQVTM, ANQGSEA. Trimming cost V 4 bases and J 4 bases, with 13 bases left between them. The CDR3 here is CSVVPGVAYGYTF. The CDR3 DNA is TGCAGCGTTGTTCCGGGAGTCGCCTATGGCTACACCTTC.

This clonotype was observed a handful of times. V and J are TRBV29-1 and TRBJ2-1, with TRBD1 identical over 8 bases. This CDR3 spans 12 amino acids. Germline CDR1 is SQVTM and CDR2 is ANQGSEA. With V trimmed by 8 bases and J by 8 bases, 8 bases remained unmatched. This CDR3 is CSYRTGWDEQFF. The CDR3 bases are TGCAGCTATAGGACAGGGTGGGATGAGCAGTTCTTC.

This clonotype was seen a handful of times. The V call is TRBV20-1, the J call TRBJ2-7; 8 bases match TRBD1. The CDR3 has 11 residues. V was clipped by 6 bases and J by 7 bases; unmatched bases: 5. Per germline, CDR1 DFQATT and CDR2 SNEGSKA (reference sequence). The CDR3 region is CSARQGWEQYF. The DNA for the CDR3 is TGCAGTGCCCGACAGGGGTGGGAGCAGTACTTC.

The gene calls are TRBV24-1 and TRBJ2-1; TRBD1 agrees at 9 bases. CDR1 is KGHDR and CDR2 is SFDVKD in the germline V gene. The CDR3 is made up of 16 amino acids. Trimming took 3 bases from V and 8 from J; bases not matched to a gene: 10. In DNA, the CDR3 is TGTGCCACCAGTGATACAGGGGGCATATTTCGCGATGAGCAGTTCTTC. Protein product: CATSDTGGIFRDEQFF.

The chain couples TRBV7-2 to TRBJ2-7; unclear D gene. V was clipped by 1 base and J by 1 base, with 11 bases between them. The CDR3 sequence is 15 residues long. Per germline, CDR1 SGHTA and CDR2 FQGNSA. DNA for the CDR3: TGTGCCAGCAGCTTAGAAGACGTGGGTTCCTACGAGCAGTACTTC. Translation: CASSLEDVGSYEQYF.

V and J are TRBV12-3 or TRBV12-4 and TRBJ2-7; 9 bases match TRBD2. The CDR3 spans 14 residues. Unmatched junction bases numbered 6, after V lost 3 bases and J lost 6 bases. DNA of the CDR3: TGTGCCAGCAGTTTGGGACTAGCTATGGGCGAGCAGTACTTC. Protein: CASSLGLAMGEQYF.

The chain combines TRBV20-1 with TRBJ2-1, with D perhaps TRBD2 (5 bases). The CDR3 covers 13 residues. Trimming removed 6 bases from V and 2 bases from J, with 11 bases in between. The germline CDR1 and CDR2 sequences are DFQATT and SNEGSKA (reference sequence). The CDR3 DNA reads TGCAGTGCCATATCCGGGACCTACAATGAGCAGTTCTTC. It codes for CSAISGTYNEQFF.

The V gene is TRBV3-1, the J gene TRBJ1-4; D is unresolved. This CDR3 is built from 12 residues. V dropped 3 bases and J dropped 4 bases, with 3 bases sitting between them. From germline, CDR1 is LGHDT and CDR2 YNNKEL (reference sequence). Here the CDR3 DNA reads TGTGCCAGCAGCCACGGTAATGAAAAACTGTTTTTT. This gives the protein CASSHGNEKLFF.

The chain links TRBV6-6 to TRBJ2-5; D is possibly TRBD1 (5 bases). The CDR3 is 14 residues long. The V gene's germline CDR1 is MNHNY and CDR2 SVGAGI (reference sequence). Deletions cut 0 bases from V and 1 base from J, with 6 bases between. CDR3 in amino acids: CASSYSGLQETQYF. For the CDR3, the DNA is TGTGCCAGCAGTTACTCGGGGCTCCAAGAGACCCAGTACTTC.

V usage is TRBV3-1 and J usage is TRBJ1-6; tentatively, D is TRBD1 (6 bases). This CDR3 spans 14 amino acids. Germline CDR1 reads LGHDT; CDR2 reads YNNKEL (reference sequence). The ends were cut back, 2 bases at V and 8 bases at J, with 10 bases in the middle. The CDR3 loop reads CASSQFTGYSPLHF. CDR3 coding DNA: TGTGCCAGCAGCCAATTCACAGGGTATTCACCCCTCCACTTT.

The rearrangement links TRBV27 to TRBJ2-1; D is unresolved. V was trimmed by 4 bases and J by 9 bases, leaving 13 bases between them. The germline V gene encodes CDR1 MNHEY and CDR2 SMNVEV (reference sequence). The CDR3 has 13 residues. In DNA, the CDR3 is TGTGCCAGCAGTTCTGGTCAATCAGCTGAGCAGTTCTTC. Its protein is CASSSGQSAEQFF.

The chain recombines TRBV5-5 with TRBJ2-5, with 7 bases matching TRBD1. Trimming took 3 bases from V and 7 from J; bases not matched to a gene: 6. This CDR3 has 13 residues. Germline V gene data show CDR1 as SGHKS and CDR2 as YYEKEE (reference sequence). The chain's CDR3 is CASSYRQGATQYF. The CDR3 region has the DNA TGTGCCAGCAGCTATAGACAGGGTGCGACCCAGTACTTC.

This chain links TRBV7-2 with TRBJ1-4; no clear D gene. Germline V gene data show CDR1 as SGHTA and CDR2 as FQGNSA. The V end lost 6 bases, the J end lost 4 bases, and 6 bases lay between the germline ends. CDR3 length: 12 amino acids. The CDR3 sequence: CASSDGNEKLFF. CDR3 sequence (DNA): TGTGCCAGCAGTGACGGTAATGAAAAACTGTTTTTT.

With regard to this clonotype: A junction boundary mismatches the germline segment, possibly from a read error. The J gene is TRBJ2-7, the V gene TRBV10-3; TRBD1 or TRBD2 may be the D gene (6 bases each). Germline assignment: CDR1 ENHRY and CDR2 SYGVKD. The CDR3 spans 13 residues. CDR3 DNA: TGTGCCATCAGTGGGGGGGCATCCTACGAGCGGTACTTC. Amino acids: CAISGGASYERYF.